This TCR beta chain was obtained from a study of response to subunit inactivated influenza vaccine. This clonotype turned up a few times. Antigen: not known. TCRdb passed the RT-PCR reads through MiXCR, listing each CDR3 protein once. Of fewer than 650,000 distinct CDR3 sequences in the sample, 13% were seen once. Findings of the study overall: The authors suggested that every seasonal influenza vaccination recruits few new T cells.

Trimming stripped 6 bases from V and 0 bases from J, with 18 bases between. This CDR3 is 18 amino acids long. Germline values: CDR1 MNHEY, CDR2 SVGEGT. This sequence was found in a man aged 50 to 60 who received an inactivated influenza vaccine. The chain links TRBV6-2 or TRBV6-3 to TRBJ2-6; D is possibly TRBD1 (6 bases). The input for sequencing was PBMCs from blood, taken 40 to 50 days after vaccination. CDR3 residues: CASRKPPRGTSGANVLTF. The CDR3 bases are TGTGCCAGCAGAAAACCGCCTAGGGGGACCTCTGGGGCCAACGTCCTGACTTTC.